The source of this TCR beta chain is a study of blood T cell repertoires in COVID-19. Using immunoSEQ multiplex PCR, the repertoire was profiled, and TCRdb retains in-frame clones only, with some absent. Of about 220,000 clones listed, around 90% were seen once; the top ten hold roughly 2.6%. Ages ranged from about 18 to 89 years, with residence in approximately 25 US areas. V dropped 5 bases and J dropped 4 bases, with 15 bases sitting between them. CDR3 size: 15 residues. Germline assignment: CDR1 MNHEY and CDR2 SVGAGI. The source material was PBMCs or T cells enriched from blood (not recorded which). This chain uses TRBV6-5 with TRBJ1-3; D is possibly TRBD1 (6 bases). This clonotype was obtained from a woman under 40 with acute COVID-19. CDR3 DNA: TGTGCCAGCAGTCGAATTGGACAGTCCGGAAACACCATATATTTT. Protein sequence: CASSRIGQSGNTIYF.